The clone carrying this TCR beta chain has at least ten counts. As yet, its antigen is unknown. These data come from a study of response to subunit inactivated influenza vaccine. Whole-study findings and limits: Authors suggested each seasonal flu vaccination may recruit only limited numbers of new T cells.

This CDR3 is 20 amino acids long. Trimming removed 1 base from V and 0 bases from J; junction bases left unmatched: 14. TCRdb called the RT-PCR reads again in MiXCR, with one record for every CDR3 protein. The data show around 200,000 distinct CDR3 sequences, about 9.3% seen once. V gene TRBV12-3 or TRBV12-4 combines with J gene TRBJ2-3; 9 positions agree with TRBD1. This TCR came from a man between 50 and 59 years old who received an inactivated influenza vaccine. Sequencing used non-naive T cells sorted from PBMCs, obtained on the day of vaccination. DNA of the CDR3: TGTGCCAGCAGTTTAGGACCGACGGGACAGGGAGTCTTGAGCACAGATACGCAGTATTTT. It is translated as CASSLGPTGQGVLSTDTQYF.